This TCR beta chain comes out of a study of breast tumors, draining lymph nodes, adjacent tissues. Study conclusions and caveats: Findings are consistent with lymph node origin and intratumoral expansion of most tumor T cells.

Trimming removed 6 bases from V and 4 bases from J, with 15 bases in between. CDR3 length equals 14 residues. CDR1 SNHLY and CDR2 FYNNEI come from the germline V gene. This clonotype was counted at least ten times. As yet, its antigen is unknown. Axillary draining lymph nodes of breast cancer patients supplied the node samples. From the multiplex PCR reads, TCRdb called clonotypes with MiXCR, one entry per CDR3 protein. The sample yields 130,000 or so distinct CDR3 sequences, about 31% seen once. The chain joins TRBV2 to TRBJ1-1; D is possibly TRBD1 (6 bases). The sequenced sample consisted of axillary lymph node tissue. The receptor was isolated from a female donor with breast cancer. Some clones in this sample may be carry-over from other donors' samples. The DNA of the CDR3 is TGTGCCAGCAGCCAAACAGGGCTGGGCACTGAAGCTTTCTTT. Protein product: CASSQTGLGTEAFF.